This T cell receptor (beta chain) derives from a study of T cell responses to AZD1222 COVID-19 vaccine. Assay used: immunoSEQ multiplex PCR; TCRdb lists only in-frame clones, some missing. Among approximately 150,000 clones listed, around 94% were seen once. This clone was seen repeatedly, ten times or more. What it recognizes is unknown. Germline V gene data show CDR1 as MNHEY and CDR2 as SVGEGT. The CDR3 length is 15 residues. V shed 2 bases and J 6 bases; nucleotides not matched to a gene: 6. Notes on the study in general: Repertoires in all cases were sampled only once the peak T cell response had passed.

The chain combines TRBV6-2 or TRBV6-3 with TRBJ2-2; 7 nucleotides agree with TRBD2. Source: peripheral blood, taken on day 0 of AZD1222 vaccination. The source is an adult in good health. CDR3 amino acids: CASSYAGEGAGELFF. The CDR3 coding sequence is TGTGCCAGCAGTTACGCGGGAGAAGGGGCCGGGGAGCTGTTTTTT.